Presented here are 16 T cell receptor beta chains from one specimen sequenced in a study of T cell responses to AZD1222 COVID-19 vaccine. Method: immunoSEQ multiplex PCR; TCRdb's copy keeps in-frame clones and lacks some. The table lists about 56,000 clones, approximately 85% of them singletons, with roughly 16% in the top ten. The source material was peripheral blood, sampled on day 0 of AZD1222 vaccination. These receptors came from an adult in good health.

This clone was seen only once. The chain has TRBV28 and TRBJ1-1; the match to TRBD1 covers 9 bases. After removal of 1 base from V and 3 bases from J, the junction contained 6 bases not matched to a gene. The germline CDR1 and CDR2 sequences are MDHEN and SYDVKM. The CDR3 sequence is 16 residues long. The CDR3 region has the DNA TGTGCCAGCAGTTTATTAGGGACAGGGTTGTACACTGAAGCTTTCTTT. Protein sequence: CASSLLGTGLYTEAFF.

The CDR3 here is CASSVGDSGVQPQHF. The CDR3 coding sequence is TGTGCCAGCAGCGTAGGAGACAGCGGAGTTCAGCCCCAGCATTTT. The V and J genes are TRBV9 and TRBJ1-5; TRBD1 might be the D (5 bases). The CDR3 has 15 residues. Germline values: CDR1 SGDLS, CDR2 YYNGEE. V lost 0 bases and J 6 bases, leaving 13 bases between the germline ends.

The chain recombines TRBV7-2 with TRBJ2-5; 10 bases align to TRBD1. V was pared by 2 bases and J by 4 bases, with 7 bases of the junction left unmatched. The germline gives CDR1 SGHTA, CDR2 FQGNSA. The CDR3 loop spans 16 amino acids. In DNA form, the CDR3 reads TGTGCCAGCAGCTTAAGGGGACAGGGGATAGGAGAGACCCAGTACTTC. Translated, it gives CASSLRGQGIGETQYF. Full variable domain (outside the CDR3, taken from reference TRBV7-2 and TRBJ2-5): GAGVSQSPSNKVTEKGKDVELRCDPISGHTALYWYRQSLGQGLEFLIYFQGNSAPDKSGLPSDRFSAERTGGSVSTLTIQRTQQEDSAVYLCASSLRGQGIGETQYFGPGTRLLVL.

The V call is TRBV7-6, the J call TRBJ1-6; TRBD1 might be the D (5 bases). Germline CDR1 reads SGHVS; CDR2 reads FNYEAQ. Trimming took off 2 bases at V and 8 bases at J, with 16 bases between the two ends. CDR3 length: 16 residues. The CDR3 sequence is CASSLSVRDSDSPLHF. CDR3 nucleotides: TGTGCCAGCAGCTTATCCGTCAGGGACTCGGATTCACCCCTCCACTTT.

The chain combines TRBV10-2 with TRBJ1-2; D is undetermined. CDR1 and CDR2 from the germline V gene are WSHSY and SAAADI. The length of the CDR3 is 13 residues. V was cut by 1 base and J by 3 bases, with 6 bases left in between. The chain's CDR3 is CASSELPYYGYTF. Written as DNA, the CDR3 is TGCGCCAGCAGTGAGTTGCCTTACTATGGCTACACCTTC.

The J gene is TRBJ1-5, the V gene TRBV28; D is uncertain. Germline lookup yields CDR1 MDHEN and CDR2 SYDVKM. Trimming removed 7 bases at V and 3 bases at J, with 7 bases between. The CDR3 contains 12 residues. The CDR3 spells CASKSNNQPQHF. The CDR3 coding sequence is TGTGCCAGCAAATCCAACAATCAGCCCCAGCATTTT. The variable domain in full, with the rest retrieved from reference TRBV28 and TRBJ1-5, is DVKVTQSSRYLVKRTGEKVFLECVQDMDHENMFWYRQDPGLGLRLIYFSYDVKMKEKGDIPEGYSVSREKKERFSLILESASTNQTSMYLCASKSNNQPQHFGDGTRLSIL.

The CDR3 here is CATRQGAYTEAFF. CDR3 nucleotides: TGTGCCACCAGGCAGGGGGCGTACACTGAAGCTTTCTTT. The V call is TRBV24-1, the J call TRBJ1-1; 8 nucleotides agree with TRBD1. V lost 7 bases and J lost 3; bases outside the gene matches: 3. In germline, CDR1 is KGHDR, CDR2 SFDVKD. The CDR3 has 13 residues.

The chain links TRBV5-1 to TRBJ1-1; D possibly corresponds to TRBD1 (5 bases). The CDR3 has 14 amino acids. Trimming removed 3 bases from V and 0 bases from J, with 9 bases in between. CDR1 is SGHRS and CDR2 is YFSETQ in the germline V gene. The CDR3 region is CASSWDGLNTEAFF. The CDR3 coding sequence is TGCGCCAGCAGCTGGGACGGTCTGAACACTGAAGCTTTCTTT.

The V gene is TRBV19, the J gene TRBJ1-6; D remains ambiguous. Deletions cut 3 bases from V and 4 bases from J, with 19 bases between. Germline V gene sequence: CDR1 LNHDA, CDR2 SQIVND (reference sequence). The CDR3 covers 18 residues. CDR3 protein: CASSIRIPRGQYNSPLHF. The CDR3 DNA reads TGTGCCAGTAGTATTAGGATTCCGCGAGGTCAATATAATTCACCCCTCCACTTT.

This chain links TRBV5-4 with TRBJ1-1; D unresolved. This CDR3 region has 12 residues. Trimming took off 3 bases at V and 1 base at J, with 4 bases between the two ends. Germline V gene data show CDR1 as SGHNT and CDR2 as YYREEE (reference sequence). CDR3: CASSSGNTEAFF. For the CDR3, the DNA is TGTGCCAGCAGCTCCGGGAACACTGAAGCTTTCTTT. The complete variable domain, with remaining parts taken from reference TRBV5-4 and TRBJ1-1, reads ETGVTQSPTHLIKTRGQQVTLRCSSQSGHNTVSWYQQALGQGPQFIFQYYREEENGRGNFPPRFSGLQFPNYSSELNVNALELDDSALYLCASSSGNTEAFFGQGTRLTVV.

The count of this clone is one. This chain links TRBV24-1 with TRBJ2-1; 9 bases match TRBD1. J gave up 5 bases and V 4 bases, and 8 bases lay outside the gene matches. CDR1 is KGHDR, CDR2 SFDVKD, per germline. The CDR3 contains 16 residues. CDR3 protein: CATSEPGTGRHNEQFF. As DNA, the CDR3 is TGTGCCACCAGTGAACCCGGGACAGGGAGACACAATGAGCAGTTCTTC.

This chain connects TRBV6-1 to TRBJ1-6; TRBD1 is a possible D gene (5 bases). The CDR3 is made up of 17 amino acids. The germline gives CDR1 MNHNS, CDR2 SASEGT. V lost 3 bases and J 10 bases, leaving 22 bases between the germline ends. Here the CDR3 reads CASSEKLAGTALSPLHF. The CDR3, as DNA: TGTGCCAGCAGTGAGAAACTAGCTGGGACGGCCTTATCACCCCTCCACTTT.

The chain recombines TRBV15 with TRBJ1-4; D unresolved. V gave up 0 bases and J gave up 6 bases, with 8 bases separating them. The germline CDR1 and CDR2 sequences are LNHNV and YYDKDF (reference sequence). The CDR3 has 14 amino acids. The DNA for the CDR3 is TGTGCCACCAGCAGAGATACCGGGTATGAAAAACTGTTTTTT. Translating it yields CATSRDTGYEKLFF.

Worth noting for this clone: The germline gene is not matched at one end of the junction; a read error may be the cause. The chain couples TRBV7-7 to TRBJ2-2, with D uncertain. The CDR3 is 14 amino acids. The V gene's germline CDR1 is SSHAT and CDR2 FNYEAQ (reference sequence). This chain's CDR3 is CASSKPGNTGELFF. The CDR3 DNA is TGTGCTAGCAGCAAACCGGGGAACACCGGGGAGCTGTTTTTT.

The genes are TRBV4-1 and TRBJ2-1; D gene ambiguous. The V gene's germline CDR1 is MGHRA and CDR2 YSYEKL. The CDR3 contains 15 residues. V was cut by 3 bases and J by 3 bases, with 12 bases left in between. The CDR3 DNA sequence: TGCGCCAGCAGCCAGAGGCACAGTGACTACAATGAGCAGTTCTTC. As protein: CASSQRHSDYNEQFF.

This clone occurred a few times. V and J are TRBV19 and TRBJ1-2; D is unclear. V was clipped by 3 bases and J by 3 bases, with 2 bases between them. Looked up from germline, CDR1 is LNHDA and CDR2 is SQIVND (reference sequence). This CDR3 spans 11 amino acids. CDR3 bases: TGTGCCAGTAGTATCGACTATGGCTACACCTTC. It yields the protein CASSIDYGYTF.